This T cell receptor beta chain was found in a study of T cell responses to AZD1222 COVID-19 vaccine. Libraries were prepared by immunoSEQ multiplex PCR; TCRdb keeps only in-frame clonotypes and omits some of them. The sample has around 110,000 clones; about nine tenths are singletons. Points from the study as a whole: There were vaccine-associated CD4 TCRs across spike, dominant at 160-218 and 743-854.

Trimming took off 4 bases at V and 5 bases at J, with 19 bases between the two ends. The germline V gene encodes CDR1 SGHRS and CDR2 YFSETQ. The CDR3 consists of 15 residues. This clone has only a few counts. Antigen unknown. This receptor was taken from an adult in good health. Sequencing was performed on peripheral blood, taken on day 0 of AZD1222 vaccination. The chain uses TRBV5-1 and TRBJ2-7; TRBD1 might be the D (5 bases). CDR3 protein: CASSRGQGPSHEQYF. CDR3 DNA sequence: TGCGCCAGCAGCCGAGGTCAGGGTCCCTCGCACGAGCAGTACTTC.